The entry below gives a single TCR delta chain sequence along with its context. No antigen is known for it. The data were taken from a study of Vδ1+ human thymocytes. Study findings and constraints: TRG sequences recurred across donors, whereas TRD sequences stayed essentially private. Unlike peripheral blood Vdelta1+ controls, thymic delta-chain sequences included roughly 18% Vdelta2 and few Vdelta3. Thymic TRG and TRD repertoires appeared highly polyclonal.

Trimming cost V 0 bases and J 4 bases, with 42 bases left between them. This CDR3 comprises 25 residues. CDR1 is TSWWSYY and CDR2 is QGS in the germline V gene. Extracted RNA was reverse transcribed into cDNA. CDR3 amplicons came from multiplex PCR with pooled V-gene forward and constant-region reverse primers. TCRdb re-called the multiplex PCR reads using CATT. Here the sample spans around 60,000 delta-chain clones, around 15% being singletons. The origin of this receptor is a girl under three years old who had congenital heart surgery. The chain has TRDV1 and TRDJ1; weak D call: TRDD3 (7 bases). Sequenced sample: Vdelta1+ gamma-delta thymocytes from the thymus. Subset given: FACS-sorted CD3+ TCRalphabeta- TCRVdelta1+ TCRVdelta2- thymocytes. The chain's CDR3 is CALGELRGSYPRSVYWGSPLDKLIF. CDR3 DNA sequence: TGTGCTCTTGGGGAACTCAGGGGATCCTACCCCCGGTCAGTGTACTGGGGATCACCTCTCGATAAACTCATCTTT.